One and the same sample provided the 26 T cell receptor beta chains below, sequenced in a study of blood T cell repertoires in COVID-19. Sequencing was performed with immunoSEQ multiplex PCR; in TCRdb, only in-frame clones are kept and a portion is missing. The repertoire consists of over 350,000 clones, with 88% occurring once and the leading ten covering about 1.2%. The specimen sequenced was PBMCs or T cells enriched from blood (not recorded which). The receptors here all came from a woman younger than 30 who had recovered from COVID-19.

The rearrangement joins TRBV6-4 to TRBJ1-4, with 7 positions matching TRBD1. The length of the CDR3 is 16 residues. Germline V lookup: CDR1 MRHNA, CDR2 SNTAGT. J lost 5 bases, V lost 0 bases, and 6 bases had no gene match. The chain's CDR3 is CASSDSATGPNEKLFF. As DNA, the CDR3 is TGTGCCAGCAGTGACTCCGCGACAGGGCCAAATGAAAAACTGTTTTTT.

For the CDR3, the DNA is TGTGCCAGCAGTTTAGCCGGGGTTCAGCCCCAGCATTTT. Residues: CASSLAGVQPQHF. The chain combines TRBV12-3 or TRBV12-4 with TRBJ1-5; D unclear. The CDR3 has 13 amino acids. V lost 0 bases and J 6 bases, leaving 6 bases between the germline ends.

CDR3 sequence: CASSQEIRSGDSTYEQYF. The CDR3 DNA is TGTGCCAGCAGCCAAGAAATCCGTTCCGGGGACAGCACCTACGAGCAGTACTTC. The chain recombines TRBV14 with TRBJ2-7; TRBD1 matches 7 bases. The germline gives CDR1 SGHDN, CDR2 FVKESK. V shed 0 bases and J 2 bases; nucleotides not matched to a gene: 13. This CDR3 is built from 18 residues.

The chain carries TRBV2 and TRBJ2-2, with 7 positions matching TRBD2. Germline values: CDR1 SNHLY, CDR2 FYNNEI. The CDR3 loop spans 15 amino acids. Trimming at V came to 6 bases and at J to 7 bases, leaving 11 bases not matched to a gene. The CDR3 sequence is CASRPMGGTHGELFF. The CDR3 region has the DNA TGTGCCAGCAGACCCATGGGGGGGACCCACGGGGAGCTGTTTTTT. Together with reference TRBV2 and TRBJ2-2, the CDR3 gives the full variable domain: EPEVTQTPSHQVTQMGQEVILRCVPISNHLYFYWYRQILGQKVEFLVSFYNNEISEKSEIFDDQFSVERPDGSNFTLKIRSTKLEDSAMYFCASRPMGGTHGELFFGEGSRLTVL.

The V and J genes are TRBV12-3 or TRBV12-4 and TRBJ2-7; 8 positions match TRBD1. The CDR3 extends over 13 amino acids. Trimming at V came to 3 bases and at J to 6 bases, leaving 4 bases not matched to a gene. The CDR3 DNA follows: TGTGCCAGCAGTTTCTACAGGGGGTCCGAGCAGTACTTC. Amino acids: CASSFYRGSEQYF.

This clone was recorded once. J is TRBJ2-3 and V is TRBV3-1 (or the pseudogene TRBV3-2), with 8 bases lining up with TRBD2. V lost 2 bases and J lost 1; bases outside the gene matches: 8. CDR3 length: 17 amino acids. Germline V gene sequence: CDR1 LGHDT, CDR2 YNNKEL (reference sequence). The CDR3 bases are TGTGCCAGCAGCCAAAGCCGCGGGGGGCGGGGCACAGATACGCAGTATTTT. Its protein is CASSQSRGGRGTDTQYF.

The genes are TRBV11-2 and TRBJ2-1; 9 bases fit TRBD1. With 8 bases clipped from V and 3 bases from J, the junction kept 8 bases outside the gene matches. The germline CDR1 and CDR2 sequences are SGHAT and FQNNGV. CDR3 size: 15 residues. The CDR3 sequence is CASRPGQGGYNEQFF. As DNA, the CDR3 is TGTGCCAGCCGGCCGGGACAGGGTGGCTACAATGAGCAGTTCTTC.

V usage is TRBV10-3 and J usage is TRBJ1-1; 8 bases are shared with TRBD1. The CDR3 length is 16 residues. With 1 base clipped from V and 5 bases from J, the junction kept 9 bases outside the gene matches. Germline V gives CDR1 ENHRY, CDR2 SYGVKD. This CDR3 is CAISELSQGAGTEAFF. In nucleotides, the CDR3 is TGTGCCATCAGTGAGTTGAGCCAGGGGGCAGGGACTGAAGCTTTCTTT.

This sequence joins TRBV24-1 and TRBJ2-1; 10 nucleotides match TRBD2. The CDR3 consists of 16 residues. Per the germline V gene, CDR1 is KGHDR and CDR2 is SFDVKD. Trimming removed 3 bases from V and 2 bases from J; junction bases left unmatched: 3. CDR3 amino acids: CATSDRLAGAYNEQFF. The CDR3 nucleotides are TGTGCCACCAGTGATCGGCTAGCGGGGGCCTACAATGAGCAGTTCTTC.

V is TRBV2 and J is TRBJ2-4; TRBD2 matches 9 bases. This CDR3 has 17 residues. The germline gives CDR1 SNHLY, CDR2 FYNNEI. Trimming removed 7 bases from V and 0 bases from J; junction bases left unmatched: 10. CDR3 loop: CASTISGGGVAKNIQYF. The DNA for the CDR3 is TGTGCCAGCACCATTAGCGGGGGTGGGGTAGCCAAAAACATTCAGTACTTC.

This clone was picked up one time. The V and J genes are TRBV5-1 and TRBJ2-7; 7 bases match TRBD2. Trimming cost V 2 bases and J 2 bases; bases outside gene matches: 4. CDR1 SGHRS and CDR2 YFSETQ come from the germline V gene. The CDR3 length is 14 residues. CDR3 protein: CASSFGGGPYEQYF. The CDR3 DNA reads as TGCGCCAGCAGCTTTGGGGGGGGACCCTACGAGCAGTACTTC.

The chain links TRBV6-2 or TRBV6-3 to TRBJ1-1; D is perhaps TRBD1 (5 bases). Germline values: CDR1 MNHEY, CDR2 SVGEGT. V lost 2 bases and J 1 base, leaving 11 bases between the germline ends. This CDR3 is built from 15 residues. The CDR3 loop is CASSYNRRGNTEAFF. The CDR3 DNA follows: TGTGCCAGCAGTTACAATAGAAGGGGGAACACTGAAGCTTTCTTT.

The chain links TRBV19 to TRBJ1-2, with TRBD1 as a possible D gene (5 bases). In germline, CDR1 is LNHDA, CDR2 SQIVND (reference sequence). The CDR3 is 12 residues long. V gave up 5 bases and J gave up 7 bases, with 11 bases separating them. CDR3 DNA: TGTGCCAGTAGTGAGGACCAGGGTGGCTACACCTTC. It translates to CASSEDQGGYTF.

V usage is TRBV5-1 and J usage is TRBJ1-2; D is unclear. V shed 4 bases and J shed 8 bases, with 12 bases lying between them. This CDR3 is 12 amino acids long. Germline values: CDR1 SGHRS, CDR2 YFSETQ. The CDR3 DNA follows: TGCGCCAGCAGCCCCCCAGACTCGGGCTACACCTTC. The encoded protein is CASSPPDSGYTF.

This chain links TRBV25-1 with TRBJ2-3; TRBD1 matches 8 bases. After removal of 4 bases from V and 6 bases from J, the junction contained 3 bases not matched to a gene. The CDR3 covers 13 residues. The germline V gene encodes CDR1 MGHDK and CDR2 SYGVNS. The CDR3: CASSGQGRDTQYF. The CDR3 nucleotides read TGTGCCAGCAGTGGACAGGGGAGGGATACGCAGTATTTT.

The chain is built from TRBV18 and TRBJ1-2; D is possibly TRBD1 (6 bases). The CDR3 runs 16 residues. CDR1 is KGHSH and CDR2 is LQKENI in the germline V gene. Trimming removed 3 bases from V and 0 bases from J, with 14 bases in between. DNA of the CDR3: TGTGCCAGCTCACCTAGAACGGACAGCTCTAACTATGGCTACACCTTC. Translated, it gives CASSPRTDSSNYGYTF.

V and J are TRBV2 and TRBJ2-5; maybe TRBD2 (6 bases). V lost 1 base and J lost 2, with 11 bases in between. The CDR3 extends over 15 amino acids. The germline V gene has CDR1 SNHLY and CDR2 FYNNEI. Here the CDR3 DNA reads TGTGCCAGCAGTGAAGTTCGGGACTCGCAAGAGACCCAGTACTTC. It codes for CASSEVRDSQETQYF.

The chain links TRBV7-3 to TRBJ1-1; 7 positions match TRBD1. The V gene end was trimmed by 5 bases and the J gene end by 4 bases; junction bases not matched to a gene: 10. The germline V gene encodes CDR1 SGHTA and CDR2 FQGTGA. This CDR3 comprises 15 residues. Here the CDR3 reads CASSPSGSGGTEAFF. The CDR3 DNA is TGTGCCAGCAGCCCAAGCGGCTCAGGGGGCACTGAAGCTTTCTTT. Together with reference TRBV7-3 and TRBJ1-1, the CDR3 gives the full variable domain: GAGVSQTPSNKVTEKGKYVELRCDPISGHTALYWYRQSLGQGPEFLIYFQGTGAADDSGLPNDRFFAVRPEGSVSTLKIQRTERGDSAVYLCASSPSGSGGTEAFFGQGTRLTVV.

The chain recombines TRBV6-5 with TRBJ1-2; D is uncertain. CDR1 is MNHEY, CDR2 SVGAGI, per germline. V dropped 4 bases and J dropped 4 bases, with 10 bases sitting between them. This CDR3 contains 13 residues. CDR3 bases: TGTGCCAGCAGTTCGAGAAACCTCTATGGCTACACCTTC. Translation: CASSSRNLYGYTF.

J is TRBJ2-2 and V is TRBV6-5; no clear D gene. The CDR3 has 13 amino acids. CDR1 and CDR2 (germline): MNHEY, SVGAGI. V was shortened by 7 bases and J by 4 bases, with 10 bases between the two germline ends. The CDR3, as DNA: TGTGCCAGCATGAGATCGGTCACCGGGGAGCTGTTTTTT. Translation gives CASMRSVTGELFF.

This sequence joins TRBV7-3 and TRBJ2-6; possible D gene TRBD1, 6 bases. The CDR3 sequence is 16 residues long. V lost 4 bases and J 3 bases, leaving 13 bases between the germline ends. Germline lookup yields CDR1 SGHTA and CDR2 FQGTGA. CDR3 loop: CASSSEQGFGANVLTF. The CDR3 DNA is TGTGCCAGCAGCTCCGAACAGGGTTTTGGGGCCAACGTCCTGACTTTC.

This clone was seen only a few times. The genes are TRBV2 and TRBJ2-1; 10 bases line up with TRBD2. V trimming: 2 bases; J trimming: 3 bases; junction bases outside the gene matches: 4. The CDR3 extends over 16 amino acids. Germline lookup yields CDR1 SNHLY and CDR2 FYNNEI. CDR3 sequence: CASSEMERGGYNEQFF. The CDR3 bases are TGTGCCAGCAGTGAAATGGAGCGGGGGGGCTACAATGAGCAGTTCTTC. Filled out from reference TRBV2 and TRBJ2-1, the complete variable domain reads EPEVTQTPSHQVTQMGQEVILRCVPISNHLYFYWYRQILGQKVEFLVSFYNNEISEKSEIFDDQFSVERPDGSNFTLKIRSTKLEDSAMYFCASSEMERGGYNEQFFGPGTRLTVL.

The chain uses TRBV6-5 and TRBJ1-2; 7 bases are a match to TRBD1. V trimming: 4 bases; J trimming: 11 bases; junction bases outside the gene matches: 7. The CDR3 sequence is 12 residues long. CDR1 is MNHEY, CDR2 SVGAGI, per germline. CDR3 coding DNA: TGTGCCAGCAGTTCGACAGGGAAGAGGTACACCTTC. This gives the protein CASSSTGKRYTF.

V gene TRBV5-1 combines with J gene TRBJ2-2, with a tentative D call TRBD2 (7 bases). Germline V CDR1 and CDR2: SGHRS, YFSETQ. The CDR3 spans 18 residues. The germline V and J ends were trimmed by 2 bases and 0 bases, with 17 bases remaining between them. The CDR3 nucleotides read TGCGCCAGCAGCTTATTAAGTGCGGGGGCGCCGAACACCGGGGAGCTGTTTTTT. It translates to CASSLLSAGAPNTGELFF.

The chain couples TRBV7-9 to TRBJ1-2; unclear D gene. Trimming pared 0 bases from V and 4 bases from J, leaving 12 bases between. The germline gives CDR1 SEHNR, CDR2 FQNEAQ (reference sequence). The CDR3 consists of 15 residues. CDR3: CASSLAGMKFYGYTF. The CDR3 DNA reads as TGTGCCAGCAGCTTAGCTGGCATGAAATTCTATGGCTACACCTTC.

This clone has a single count. The genes are TRBV2 and TRBJ2-1; D ambiguous. Germline CDR1 and CDR2: SNHLY and FYNNEI. The CDR3 consists of 11 residues. V lost 6 bases and J 8 bases, leaving 8 bases between the germline ends. CDR3 DNA: TGTGCCAGCAGCGGGTTGGATGAGCAGTTCTTC. This encodes CASSGLDEQFF.